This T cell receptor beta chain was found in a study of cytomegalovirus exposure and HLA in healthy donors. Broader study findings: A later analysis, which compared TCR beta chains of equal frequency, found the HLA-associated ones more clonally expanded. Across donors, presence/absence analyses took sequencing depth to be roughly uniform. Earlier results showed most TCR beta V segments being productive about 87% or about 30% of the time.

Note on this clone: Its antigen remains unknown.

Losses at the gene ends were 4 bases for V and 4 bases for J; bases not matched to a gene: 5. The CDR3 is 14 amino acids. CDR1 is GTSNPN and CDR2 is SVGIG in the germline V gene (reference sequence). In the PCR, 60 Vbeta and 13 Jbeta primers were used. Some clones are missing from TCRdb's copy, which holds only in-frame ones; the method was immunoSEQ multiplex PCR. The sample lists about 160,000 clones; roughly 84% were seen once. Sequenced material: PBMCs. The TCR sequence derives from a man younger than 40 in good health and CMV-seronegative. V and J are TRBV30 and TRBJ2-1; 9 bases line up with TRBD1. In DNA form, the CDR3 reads TGTGCCTGGACCGGGACAGGGTTTTACAATGAGCAGTTCTTC. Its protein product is CAWTGTGFYNEQFF.